Below, one T cell receptor beta chain is given with its context. Its antigen is still unknown. The data belong to a study of OX40 agonist ivuxolimab in advanced cancers. In the study overall: Clinicians treated patients with ivuxolimab, an agonistic anti-OX40 (CD134) antibody.

The assay was immunoSEQ multiplex PCR, and TCRdb's table has in-frame clones only and misses some. The sample carries 75,000 to 95,000 clones, approximately 83% recorded once. Study results and limitations: Relative to CD4+ cells, CD8+ T cells on average had more expanded clones. Circulating CD4+ and CD8+ T cells showed clonal expansion by week 6 at 0.1 to 3.0 mg/kg.

The germline gives CDR1 MDHEN, CDR2 SYDVKM. CDR3 size: 17 residues. V was clipped by 3 bases and J by 4 bases; unmatched bases: 11. The sequence derives from an adult with an advanced solid tumor such as melanoma, head and neck, liver or kidney cancer. V gene TRBV28 combines with J gene TRBJ1-5, with TRBD1 matching 8 bases. This specimen was CD4+ or CD8+ T cells sorted from blood, taken in a trial of the OX40 agonist ivuxolimab. The CDR3 protein is CASSFFGQGGNNQPQHF. DNA of the CDR3: TGTGCCAGCAGTTTTTTTGGACAGGGTGGGAATAATCAGCCCCAGCATTTT.